The clone carrying this T cell receptor beta chain was seen ten or more times. This record belongs to a study of T cell repertoires in cytomegalovirus infection. Study background: CMV infection together with matching HLA type was indicated by public TCR beta signatures.

The CDR3 covers 15 residues. V was pared by 1 base and J by 12 bases, with 11 bases of the junction left unmatched. From the reads, TCRdb called clonotypes with MiXCR, one entry per CDR3 protein. The sample has around 300,000 distinct CDR3 sequences, over 7.5% seen once. The sequence was collected from a human donor in good health (CMV status not recorded). Some clones in this sample may be carry-over from other donors' samples. The sequenced sample was PBMCs. The V and J genes are TRBV12-3 or TRBV12-4 and TRBJ2-1; 8 positions agree with TRBD2. CDR3 bases: TGTGCCAGCAGTTTAGGTGGCGGGGGGACAATGACGCAGTTCTTC. Translation gives CASSLGGGGTMTQFF.